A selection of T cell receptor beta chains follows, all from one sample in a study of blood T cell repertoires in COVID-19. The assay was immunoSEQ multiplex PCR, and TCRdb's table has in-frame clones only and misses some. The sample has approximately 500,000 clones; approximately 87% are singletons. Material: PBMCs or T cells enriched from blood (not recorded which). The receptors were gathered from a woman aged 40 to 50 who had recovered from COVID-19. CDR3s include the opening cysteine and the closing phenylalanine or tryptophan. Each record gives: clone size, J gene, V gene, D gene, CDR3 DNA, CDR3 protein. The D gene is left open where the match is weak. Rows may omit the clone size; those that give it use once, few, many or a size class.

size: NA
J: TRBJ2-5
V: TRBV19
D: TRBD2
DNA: TGTGCCAGTAGTTTTAGACTAGCGGGAGGTTATATCCAAGAGACCCAGTACTTC
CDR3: CASSFRLAGGYIQETQYF

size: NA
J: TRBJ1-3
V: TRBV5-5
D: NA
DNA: TGTGCCAGCAGCGCCACGGGGACAACTATCGGAAACACCATATATTTT
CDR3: CASSATGTTIGNTIYF

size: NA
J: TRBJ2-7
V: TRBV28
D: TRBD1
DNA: TGTGCCAGCAGTTCAGGGACAGGCCCTCTCTACGAGCAGTACTTC
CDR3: CASSSGTGPLYEQYF

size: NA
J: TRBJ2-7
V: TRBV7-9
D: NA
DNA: TGTGCCAGCAGCTTTAGGTCAGGGAACGAGCAGTACTTC
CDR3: CASSFRSGNEQYF

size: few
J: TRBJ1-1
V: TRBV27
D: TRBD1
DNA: TGTGCCAGCAGTTTAGCAGGGGGTGGCACTGAAGCTTTCTTT
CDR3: CASSLAGGGTEAFF

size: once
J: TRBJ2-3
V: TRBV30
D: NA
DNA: TGTGCCTGGATACCTTTATCCGGCGGGCGAAGCGGCACAGATACGCAGTATTTT
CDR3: CAWIPLSGGRSGTDTQYF

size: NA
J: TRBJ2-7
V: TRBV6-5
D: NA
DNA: TGTGCCAGCAGTTACGGAGGTCGTTTAGGGAACTACGAGCAGTACTTC
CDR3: CASSYGGRLGNYEQYF

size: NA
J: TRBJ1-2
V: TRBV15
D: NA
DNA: TGTGCCACCAGCAGAGACAGCCGGGGGAGCTACACCTTC
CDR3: CATSRDSRGSYTF

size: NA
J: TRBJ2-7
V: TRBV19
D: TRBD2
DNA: TGTGCCAGTAGTCCGGGACTAGCGGGAGACCGCTCCTACGAGCAGTACTTC
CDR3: CASSPGLAGDRSYEQYF

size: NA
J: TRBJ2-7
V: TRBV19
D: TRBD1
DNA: TGTGCCAGCAGGGACAGAAGCTCCTACGAGCAGTACTTC
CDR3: CASRDRSSYEQYF

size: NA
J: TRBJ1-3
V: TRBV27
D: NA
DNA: TGTGCCAGCAGTTTAGGCGGCCTCCCAGGGGACACCATATATTTT
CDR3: CASSLGGLPGDTIYF

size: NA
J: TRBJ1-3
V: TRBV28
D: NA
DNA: TGTGCCAGCAAGAAGGAGGGGCTAGCTGGAAACACCATATATTTT
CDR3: CASKKEGLAGNTIYF

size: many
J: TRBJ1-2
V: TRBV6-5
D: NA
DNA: TGTGCCAGCAGCCCCGGAGCAAACTATGGCTACACCTTC
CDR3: CASSPGANYGYTF

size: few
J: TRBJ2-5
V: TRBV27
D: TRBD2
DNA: TGTGCCAGCAGTTTATTCGCGGGAGGGGAAGAGACCCAGTACTTC
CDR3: CASSLFAGGEETQYF

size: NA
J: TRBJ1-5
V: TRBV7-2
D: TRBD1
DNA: TGTGCCAGCAGCGCTACAGGGGGCAACCAGCCCCAGCATTTT
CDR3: CASSATGGNQPQHF

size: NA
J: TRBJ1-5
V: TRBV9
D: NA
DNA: TGTGCCAGCAGCGTCGACAGCATCAATCAGCCCCAGCATTTT
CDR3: CASSVDSINQPQHF

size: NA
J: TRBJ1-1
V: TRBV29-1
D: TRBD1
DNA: TGCAGCGTTGTAGGGGGGACAGCGGACCCAAAAGCTTTCTTT
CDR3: CSVVGGTADPKAFF

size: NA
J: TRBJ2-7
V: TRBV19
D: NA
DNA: TGTGCCAGTAGTTCGGGACTTCGATACGAGCAGTACTTC
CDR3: CASSSGLRYEQYF

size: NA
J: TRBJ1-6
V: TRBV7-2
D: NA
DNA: TGTGCCAGCAGCTTAGATCACCCCGGGAATTCACCCCTCCACTTT
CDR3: CASSLDHPGNSPLHF

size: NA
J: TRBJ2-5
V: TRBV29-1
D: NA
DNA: TGCAGCGTTGTGAAGACGAGGGAGACCCAGTACTTC
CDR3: CSVVKTRETQYF

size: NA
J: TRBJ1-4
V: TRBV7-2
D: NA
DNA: TGTGCCAGCAGCTACGGGGGGGATAGTGAAAAACTGTTTTTT
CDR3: CASSYGGDSEKLFF

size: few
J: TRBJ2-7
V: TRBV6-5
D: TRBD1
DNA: TGTGCCAGCAGGATTCAGGGGGTAGGTAGGGAGCAGTACTTC
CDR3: CASRIQGVGREQYF

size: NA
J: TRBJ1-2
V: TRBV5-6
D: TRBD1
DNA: TGTGCCAGCAGCGTGGGACAGCTCTATGGCTACACCTTC
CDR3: CASSVGQLYGYTF

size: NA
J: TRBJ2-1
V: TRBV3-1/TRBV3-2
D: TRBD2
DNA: TGTGCCAGCAGCCAAGAGAACGGGGGGACTAGCTACTTCTTC
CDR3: CASSQENGGTSYFF

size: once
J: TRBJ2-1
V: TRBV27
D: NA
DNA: TGTGCCAGCAGTTTATATGTGACAGGACCTTACAATGAGCAGTTCTTC
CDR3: CASSLYVTGPYNEQFF

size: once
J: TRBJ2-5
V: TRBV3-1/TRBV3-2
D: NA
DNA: TGTGCCAGCAGCCACCCCGGAGTTACAGGGTTCTTCCAAGAGACCCAGTACTTC
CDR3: CASSHPGVTGFFQETQYF

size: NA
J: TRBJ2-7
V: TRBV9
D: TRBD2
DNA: TGTGCCAGCAGCGTAGTTGCGGGAGGGCCCTACGAGCAGTACTTC
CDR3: CASSVVAGGPYEQYF

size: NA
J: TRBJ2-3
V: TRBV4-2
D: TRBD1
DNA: TGTGCCAGCAGCCAAGGACAGGGGAGAGGCACAGATACGCAGTATTTT
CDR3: CASSQGQGRGTDTQYF

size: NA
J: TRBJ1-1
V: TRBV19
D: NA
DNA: TGTGCCAGTAGTATACCGGGTATGGGCACTGAAGCTTTCTTT
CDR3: CASSIPGMGTEAFF

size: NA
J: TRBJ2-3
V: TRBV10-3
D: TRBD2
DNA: TGTGCCATCAACGACCGGGACTACTCTCTCCTTGATACGCAGTATTTT
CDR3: CAINDRDYSLLDTQYF

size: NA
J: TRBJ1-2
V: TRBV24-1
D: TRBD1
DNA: TGTGCCACCAGTGGACAGGGGAGGGATGGCTACACCTTC
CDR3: CATSGQGRDGYTF

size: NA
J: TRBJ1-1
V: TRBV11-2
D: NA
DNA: TGTGCCAGCAGCTTATATGCAGGGGATACTGAAGCTTTCTTT
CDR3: CASSLYAGDTEAFF

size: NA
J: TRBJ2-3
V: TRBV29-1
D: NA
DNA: TGCAGCGTTGGGACACAAGAAGATACGCAGTATTTT
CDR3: CSVGTQEDTQYF

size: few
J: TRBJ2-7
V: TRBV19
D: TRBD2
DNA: TGTGCCAGTAGGTTAGAACGACTAGCGGGCCGTACCTACGAGCAGTACTTC
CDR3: CASRLERLAGRTYEQYF

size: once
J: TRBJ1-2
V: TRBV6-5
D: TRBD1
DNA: TGTGCCAGCAGTTTGGGACAGGGAGTAGGCTACACCTTC
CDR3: CASSLGQGVGYTF

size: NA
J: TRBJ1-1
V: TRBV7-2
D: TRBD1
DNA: TGTGCCAGCAGCATCCGGGACAGGGGGAAAGCTTTCTTT
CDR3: CASSIRDRGKAFF

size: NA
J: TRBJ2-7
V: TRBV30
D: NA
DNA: TGTGCCTGGAACCGGGACACTCCCTACGAGCAGTACTTC
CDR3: CAWNRDTPYEQYF

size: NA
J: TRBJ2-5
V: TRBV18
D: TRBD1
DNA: TGTGCCAGCTCACCTGTACAGGGGCCCCAAGAGACCCAGTACTTC
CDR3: CASSPVQGPQETQYF

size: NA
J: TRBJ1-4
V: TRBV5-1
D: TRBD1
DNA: TGCGCCAGCAGCTGGAGGGACAGGAGTGAAAAACTGTTTTTT
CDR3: CASSWRDRSEKLFF

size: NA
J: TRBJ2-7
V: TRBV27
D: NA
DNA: TGTGCCAGCAGTTCAGAACCAAGGGGGTACGAGCAGTACTTC
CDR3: CASSSEPRGYEQYF

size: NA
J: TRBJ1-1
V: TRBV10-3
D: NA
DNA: TGTGCCATCAGTGATAGGGGGTCCAGGGGGAACACTGAAGCTTTCTTT
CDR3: CAISDRGSRGNTEAFF

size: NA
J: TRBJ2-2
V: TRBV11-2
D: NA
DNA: TGTGCCAGCAGCTCACGAGGCGACACCGGGGAGCTGTTTTTT
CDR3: CASSSRGDTGELFF

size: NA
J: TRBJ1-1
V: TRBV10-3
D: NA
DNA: TGTGCCATCATCCAGACACTGAACACTGAAGCTTTCTTT
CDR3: CAIIQTLNTEAFF

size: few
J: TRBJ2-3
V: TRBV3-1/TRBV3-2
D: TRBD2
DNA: TGTGCCAGCAGCCAAGGGGACATACGGGAGGGCCGCGATACGCAGTATTTT
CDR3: CASSQGDIREGRDTQYF

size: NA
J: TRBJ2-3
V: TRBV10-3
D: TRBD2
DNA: TGTGCCATCAGTGGCGGGAGTACAGATACGCAGTATTTT
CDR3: CAISGGSTDTQYF

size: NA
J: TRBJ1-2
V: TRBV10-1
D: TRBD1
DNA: TGCGCCAGGGACAGGGGGCGGGGTGGCTACACCTTC
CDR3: CARDRGRGGYTF

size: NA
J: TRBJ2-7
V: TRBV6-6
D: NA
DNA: TGTGCCAGTGCCCTTGGGCTCTCCTACGAGCAGTACTTC
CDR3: CASALGLSYEQYF